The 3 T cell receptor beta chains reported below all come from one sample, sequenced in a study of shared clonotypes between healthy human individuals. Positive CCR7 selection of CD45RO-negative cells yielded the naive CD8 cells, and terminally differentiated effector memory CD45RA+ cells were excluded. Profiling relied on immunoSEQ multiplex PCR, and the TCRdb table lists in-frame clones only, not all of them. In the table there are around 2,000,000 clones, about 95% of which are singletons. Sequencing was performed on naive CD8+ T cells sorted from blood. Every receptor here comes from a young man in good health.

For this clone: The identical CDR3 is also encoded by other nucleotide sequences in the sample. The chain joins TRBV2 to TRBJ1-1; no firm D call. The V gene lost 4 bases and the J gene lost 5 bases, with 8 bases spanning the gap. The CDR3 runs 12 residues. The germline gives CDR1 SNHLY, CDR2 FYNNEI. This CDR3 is CASSGTGTEAFF. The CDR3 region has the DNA TGTGCCAGCAGTGGGACGGGGACTGAAGCTTTCTTT. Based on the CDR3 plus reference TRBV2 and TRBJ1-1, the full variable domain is EPEVTQTPSHQVTQMGQEVILRCVPISNHLYFYWYRQILGQKVEFLVSFYNNEISEKSEIFDDQFSVERPDGSNFTLKIRSTKLEDSAMYFCASSGTGTEAFFGQGTRLTVV.

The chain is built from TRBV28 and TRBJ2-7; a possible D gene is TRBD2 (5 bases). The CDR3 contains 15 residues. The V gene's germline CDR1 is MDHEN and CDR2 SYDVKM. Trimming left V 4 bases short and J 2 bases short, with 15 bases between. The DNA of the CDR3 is TGTGCCAGCAGTTCCCTTGGAGAGGGCCCCTACGAGCAGTACTTC. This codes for CASSSLGEGPYEQYF.

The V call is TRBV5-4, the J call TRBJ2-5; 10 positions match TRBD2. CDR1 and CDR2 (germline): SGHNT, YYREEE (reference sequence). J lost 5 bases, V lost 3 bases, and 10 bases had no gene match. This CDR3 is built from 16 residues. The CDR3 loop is CASSSPASGSRETQYF. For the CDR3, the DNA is TGTGCCAGCAGCTCTCCGGCTAGCGGGAGTAGGGAGACCCAGTACTTC.